This TCR beta chain was found in a study of T cell responses to AZD1222 COVID-19 vaccine. Points from the study as a whole: Mostly white British, mostly female donors; authors suggested clonal diversity may be underestimated. Among AZD1222 vaccinees, only six or seven were seropositive at baseline.

Clones were sequenced by immunoSEQ multiplex PCR, and TCRdb holds only the in-frame ones, with some missing. The table includes around 76,000 clones, approximately 81% detected once. Worth noting for this clone: Its antigen is currently unknown.

The CDR3 is 12 residues long. Germline assignment: CDR1 MNHEY and CDR2 SMNVEV (reference sequence). V dropped 6 bases and J dropped 7 bases, with 12 bases sitting between them. The material was peripheral blood, obtained on day 0 of AZD1222 vaccination. The genes are TRBV27 and TRBJ1-2, with a possible D match to TRBD1 (6 bases). The receptor's source is an adult in good health. The DNA of the CDR3 is TGTGCCAGCAGCCAGGGGCCCGGTGGCTACACCTTC. Encoded protein: CASSQGPGGYTF.